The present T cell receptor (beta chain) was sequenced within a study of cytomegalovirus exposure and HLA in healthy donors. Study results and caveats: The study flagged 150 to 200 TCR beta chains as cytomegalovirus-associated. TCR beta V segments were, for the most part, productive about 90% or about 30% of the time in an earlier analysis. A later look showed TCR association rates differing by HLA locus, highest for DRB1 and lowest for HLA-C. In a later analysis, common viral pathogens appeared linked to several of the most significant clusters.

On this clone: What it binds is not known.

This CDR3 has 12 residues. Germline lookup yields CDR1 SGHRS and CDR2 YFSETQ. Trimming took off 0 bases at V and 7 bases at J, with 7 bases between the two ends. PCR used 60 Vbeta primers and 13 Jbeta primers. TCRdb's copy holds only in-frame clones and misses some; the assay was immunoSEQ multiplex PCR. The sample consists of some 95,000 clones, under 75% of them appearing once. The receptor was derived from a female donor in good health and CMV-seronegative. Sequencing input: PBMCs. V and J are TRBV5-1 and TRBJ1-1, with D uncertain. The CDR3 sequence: CASSLDGNEAFF. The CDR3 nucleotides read TGCGCCAGCAGCTTGGACGGGAATGAAGCTTTCTTT.